This T cell receptor beta chain stems from a study of shared clonotypes between healthy human individuals. Nashville, Tennessee was home to all donors, each a Caucasian adult. CDR3 size: 14 residues. Germline CDR1 is MGHRA and CDR2 is YSYEKL. With 2 bases removed from V and 5 bases from J, the gap between germline ends came to 12 bases. TCRdb's copy holds only in-frame clones and misses some; the assay was immunoSEQ multiplex PCR. The sample lists about 2.3 million clones; approximately 95% were seen once. This clonotype was sampled from a young man in good health. Some clones in this sample may be carry-over from other donors' samples. The genes are TRBV4-1 and TRBJ1-1; D possibly corresponds to TRBD1 (6 bases). Input material: naive CD4+ T cells from PBMCs. Subset described: CD45RA+ positively selected. The CDR3 spells CASSQFPRGTEAFF. DNA for the CDR3: TGCGCCAGCAGCCAATTCCCCAGGGGAACTGAAGCTTTCTTT.